These T cell receptor beta chains were read from a single sample in a study of neurological immune-mediated disorders. TCRdb used MiXCR to reprocess the 5' RACE reads, holding one entry per CDR3 protein. The sample includes about 66,000 distinct CDR3 sequences, 3% to 4% seen only once; the top ten take 3.7%. The sample comprised PBMCs. The receptors shown here come from a man in his forties or fifties with multiple sclerosis. The CDR3 runs from the conserved cysteine through the conserved F or W. D genes are given only for firm matches. Some rows mark clone size as missing; the rest say once, few, many or name a class of expanded clone.

J	D	V	size	length	DNA	CDR3
TRBJ1-2	TRBD1	TRBV29-1	many	15	TGCAGCGTTGAAGGGCCGGGACAGGGAGGCCATGGCTACACCTTC	CSVEGPGQGGHGYTF
TRBJ2-5	.	TRBV6-5	many	14	TGTGCCAGCAGTTACTCGGGTCTTAAAGGGACCCAGTACTTC	CASSYSGLKGTQYF
TRBJ1-4	TRBD1	TRBV5-1	many	14	TGCGCCAGCAGCCGGACAGGAATTAATGAAAAACTGTTTTTT	CASSRTGINEKLFF
TRBJ1-5	.	TRBV7-8	many	14	TGTGCCAGCAGCATCTATTCCGCGGGGGAGCCCCAGCATTTT	CASSIYSAGEPQHF
TRBJ2-1	.	TRBV27	many	14	TGTGCCAGCAGTTTATTAGAGCCCCGGAATGAGCAGTTCTTC	CASSLLEPRNEQFF
TRBJ1-3	.	TRBV5-6	many	15	TGTGCCAGCAGCCCTCAGGGGTGGAGTGGAAACACCATATATTTT	CASSPQGWSGNTIYF
TRBJ1-3	.	TRBV29-1	.	11	TGCAGCGTTGAGTTTGGAAACACCATATATTTT	CSVEFGNTIYF
TRBJ1-2	TRBD1	TRBV5-1	many	15	TGCGCCAGCAGGGACGGGACAGTCTCTAACTATGGCTACACCTTC	CASRDGTVSNYGYTF
TRBJ2-6	.	TRBV9	many	14	TGTGCCAGCAGCGTCGGACGTTCTGGCACCGTCCTGACTTTC	CASSVGRSGTVLTF
TRBJ2-1	.	TRBV14	many	12	TGTGCCAGCAGCCAAGGACGTCCTGAGCAGTTCTTC	CASSQGRPEQFF
TRBJ1-5	.	TRBV7-9	many	13	TGTGCCAGCAGCTCGAACGGATATCAGCCCCAGCATTTT	CASSSNGYQPQHF
TRBJ2-3	.	TRBV5-1	many	16	TGCGCCAGCAGCCCCTCCCGGGCCCAGCCAACAGATACGCAGTATTTT	CASSPSRAQPTDTQYF
TRBJ2-1	TRBD2	TRBV7-3	many	15	TGTGCCAGCAGTCTGTCTAGCGGGAGGGCTAATGAGCAGTTCTTC	CASSLSSGRANEQFF
TRBJ2-7	.	TRBV27	many	14	TGTGCCAGCAGTCGGGTGACTCCGTGGGACGAGCAGTACTTC	CASSRVTPWDEQYF
TRBJ2-7	TRBD1	TRBV7-9	few	15	TGTGCCAGCAGCTTAGTACAGGGGGATACCTACGAGCAGTACTTC	CASSLVQGDTYEQYF
TRBJ2-1	TRBD2	TRBV12-3/TRBV12-4	many	14	TGTGCCAGCAGCCAGACTAGCGGGGGCAATGAGCAGTTCTTC	CASSQTSGGNEQFF
TRBJ2-7	.	TRBV20-1	many	14	TGCAGTGCTACGCGGGCCCTCGACAGCTACGAGCAGTACTTC	CSATRALDSYEQYF
TRBJ1-4	TRBD1	TRBV15	many	19	TGTGCCACCAGCAGAGATCGTCAGGGGGGAATTGATTGGAATGAAAAACTGTTTTTT	CATSRDRQGGIDWNEKLFF
TRBJ1-1	TRBD1	TRBV12-3/TRBV12-4	many	13	TGTGCCAGCAGCCCGGGACAGGGCACTGAAGCTTTCTTT	CASSPGQGTEAFF
TRBJ2-3	.	TRBV20-1	many	13	TGCAGTGCCCCACAGGTCCCGGCAGATACGCAGTATTTT	CSAPQVPADTQYF
TRBJ2-1	TRBD1	TRBV6-5	few	15	TGTGCCAGCAGGGACCGGGACAGCCCATACAATGAGCAGTTCTTC	CASRDRDSPYNEQFF
TRBJ2-7	.	TRBV10-1	many	14	TGCGCCAGCACCCCGGGACCCGGTCCCTACGAGCAGTACTTC	CASTPGPGPYEQYF
TRBJ2-1	TRBD2	TRBV28	many	17	TGTGCCAGCAGTTCCACCCGGGGGAGGGGATCCTACAATGAGCAGTTCTTC	CASSSTRGRGSYNEQFF
TRBJ1-1	TRBD1	TRBV3-1	.	13	TGTGCCAGCAGCAACCTACAGGGGGCGGCCGCTTTCTTT	CASSNLQGAAAFF
TRBJ1-1	.	TRBV12-3/TRBV12-4	many	14	TGTGCCAGCAGGCGAACACCGGGACCACGGGAAGCTTTCTTT	CASRRTPGPREAFF
TRBJ2-7	TRBD1	TRBV6-1	many	16	TGTGCCAGCAGTACCTACCCGACAGGGGGCTACTACGAGCAGTACTTC	CASSTYPTGGYYEQYF
TRBJ1-1	.	TRBV5-1	many	14	TGCGCCAGCAGCTTGGGCACTAAGAACACTGAAGCTTTCTTT	CASSLGTKNTEAFF
TRBJ1-1	.	TRBV7-2	many	14	TGTGCCAGCAGTTCTCACGGGGGGCGAACTGAAGCTTTCTTT	CASSSHGGRTEAFF
TRBJ1-5	.	TRBV20-1	many	14	TGCAGTGCTAGTCGGACACTCAACAGTCAGCCCCAGCATTTT	CSASRTLNSQPQHF
TRBJ1-1	.	TRBV29-1	many	11	TGCAGCGTTGAAGGTGGTCGCGGAGCTTTCTTT	CSVEGGRGAFF
TRBJ2-3	.	TRBV2	many	16	TGTGCCAGCAGTGACGTGAGCAGAGGGTTACGGGACGGGCAGTATTTT	CASSDVSRGLRDGQYF
TRBJ2-1	TRBD2	TRBV7-6	many	17	TGTGCCAGCAGCCCCCGCGGGGGGGAGGGATCCTACAATGAGCAGTTCTTC	CASSPRGGEGSYNEQFF
TRBJ2-5	.	TRBV7-6	.	13	TGTGCCAGCAGCTTAGAACATCACCAGACCCAGTACTTC	CASSLEHHQTQYF